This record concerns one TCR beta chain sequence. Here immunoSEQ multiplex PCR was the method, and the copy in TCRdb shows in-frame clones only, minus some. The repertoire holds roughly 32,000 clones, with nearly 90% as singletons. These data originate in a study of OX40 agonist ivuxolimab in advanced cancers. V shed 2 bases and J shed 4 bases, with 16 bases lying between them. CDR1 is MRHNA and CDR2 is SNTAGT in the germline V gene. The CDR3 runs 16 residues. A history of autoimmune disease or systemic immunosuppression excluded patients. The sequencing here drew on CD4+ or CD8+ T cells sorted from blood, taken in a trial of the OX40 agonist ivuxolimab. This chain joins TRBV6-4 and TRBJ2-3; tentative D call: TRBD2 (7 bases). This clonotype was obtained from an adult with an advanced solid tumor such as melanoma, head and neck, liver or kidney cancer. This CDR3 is CASSDGTIGGPDTQYF. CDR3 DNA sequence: TGTGCCAGCAGTGACGGGACTATTGGGGGGCCAGATACGCAGTATTTT.